Sequencing of this T cell receptor (beta chain) was carried out in a study of shared clonotypes between healthy human individuals. Study details: Per-donor plates numbered three CD4 naive, three CD4 memory, two CD8 naive and one CD8 memory.

There are 16 residues in the CDR3. V shed 1 base and J shed 0 bases, with 9 bases lying between them. The V gene's germline CDR1 is MNHEY and CDR2 SMNVEV (reference sequence). Those who donated were healthy HIV-negative adults, with no recent acute infections or vaccinations reported. The assay was carried out at the deep level. In the authors' workflow: Junction-only sequences without quality scores came from ImmunoSEQ, so filtering differed. Repertoires were generated with immunoSEQ multiplex PCR, while TCRdb's copy carries only in-frame clones and drops some. The V and J calls and the clone size are those of that table, but D and trimming were determined from the DNA. The table shows roughly 1 million clones, with roughly 70% occurring only once.

Sequencing was performed on memory CD4+ T cells sorted from blood. Indicated subset: CD45RA-negative fraction. V is TRBV27 and J is TRBJ2-2; D is unresolved. This receptor was identified in a man aged 18 to 35 in good health. The DNA of the CDR3 is TGTGCCAGCAGTTTATGGGCTGTCGCGAACACCGGGGAGCTGTTTTTT. This codes for CASSLWAVANTGELFF.